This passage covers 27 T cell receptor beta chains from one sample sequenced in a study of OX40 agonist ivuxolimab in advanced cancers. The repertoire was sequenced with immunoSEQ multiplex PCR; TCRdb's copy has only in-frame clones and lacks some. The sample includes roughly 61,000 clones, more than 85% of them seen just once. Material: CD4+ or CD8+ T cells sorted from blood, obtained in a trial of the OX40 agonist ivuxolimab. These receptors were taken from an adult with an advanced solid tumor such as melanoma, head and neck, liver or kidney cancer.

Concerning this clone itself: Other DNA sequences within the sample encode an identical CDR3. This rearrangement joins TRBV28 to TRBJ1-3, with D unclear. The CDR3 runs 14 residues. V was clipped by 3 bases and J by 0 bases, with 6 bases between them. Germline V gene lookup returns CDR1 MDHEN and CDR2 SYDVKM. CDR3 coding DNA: TGTGCCAGCAGTTTCAGGAGCTCTGGAAACACCATATATTTT. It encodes CASSFRSSGNTIYF.

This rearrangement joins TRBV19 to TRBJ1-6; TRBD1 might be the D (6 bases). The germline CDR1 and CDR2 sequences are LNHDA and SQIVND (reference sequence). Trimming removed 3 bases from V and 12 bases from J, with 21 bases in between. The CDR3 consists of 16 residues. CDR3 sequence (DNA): TGTGCCAGTAGTATTCTAGGCAGGGGCCTGGATGGACCCCTCCACTTT. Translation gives CASSILGRGLDGPLHF. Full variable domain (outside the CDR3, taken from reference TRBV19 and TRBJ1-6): DGGITQSPKYLFRKEGQNVTLSCEQNLNHDAMYWYRQDPGQGLRLIYYSQIVNDFQKGDIAEGYSVSREKKESFPLTVTSAQKNPTAFYLCASSILGRGLDGPLHFGNGTRLTVT.

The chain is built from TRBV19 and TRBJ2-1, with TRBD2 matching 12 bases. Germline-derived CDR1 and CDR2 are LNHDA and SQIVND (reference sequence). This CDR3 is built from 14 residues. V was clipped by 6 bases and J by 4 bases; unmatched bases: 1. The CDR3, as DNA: TGTGCCAGTAGGCTAGCGGGGGGGTACAATGAGCAGTTCTTC. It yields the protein CASRLAGGYNEQFF.

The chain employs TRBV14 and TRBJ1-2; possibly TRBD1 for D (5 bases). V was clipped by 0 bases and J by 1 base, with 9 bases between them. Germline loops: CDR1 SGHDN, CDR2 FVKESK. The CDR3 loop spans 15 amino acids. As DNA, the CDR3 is TGTGCCAGCAGCCAAGATTTAGACAGTAACTATGGCTACACCTTC. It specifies CASSQDLDSNYGYTF.

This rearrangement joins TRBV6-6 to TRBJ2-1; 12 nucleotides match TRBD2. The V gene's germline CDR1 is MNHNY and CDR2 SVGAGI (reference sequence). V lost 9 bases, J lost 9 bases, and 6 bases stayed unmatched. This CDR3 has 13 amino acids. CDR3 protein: CASETSGGIEQFF. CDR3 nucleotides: TGTGCCAGTGAGACTAGCGGGGGAATTGAGCAGTTCTTC.

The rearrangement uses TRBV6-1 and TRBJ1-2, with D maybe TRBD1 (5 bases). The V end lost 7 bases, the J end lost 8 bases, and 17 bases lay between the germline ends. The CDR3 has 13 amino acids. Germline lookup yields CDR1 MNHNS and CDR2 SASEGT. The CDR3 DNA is TGTGCCAGCAAGGGGCAATGGGATGGGGGCTACACCTTC. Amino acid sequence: CASKGQWDGGYTF.

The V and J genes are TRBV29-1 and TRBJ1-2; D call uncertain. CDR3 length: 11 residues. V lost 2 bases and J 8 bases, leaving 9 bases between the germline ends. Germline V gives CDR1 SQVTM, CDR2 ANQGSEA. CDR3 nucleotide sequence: TGCAGCGTTGAACGGCAGAGGGGCTACACCTTC. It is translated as CSVERQRGYTF.

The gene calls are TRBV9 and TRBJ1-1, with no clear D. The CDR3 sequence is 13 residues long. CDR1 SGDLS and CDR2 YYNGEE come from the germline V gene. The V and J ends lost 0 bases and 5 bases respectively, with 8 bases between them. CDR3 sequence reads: CASSVAVKTEAFF. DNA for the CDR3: TGTGCCAGCAGCGTAGCGGTAAAGACTGAAGCTTTCTTT.

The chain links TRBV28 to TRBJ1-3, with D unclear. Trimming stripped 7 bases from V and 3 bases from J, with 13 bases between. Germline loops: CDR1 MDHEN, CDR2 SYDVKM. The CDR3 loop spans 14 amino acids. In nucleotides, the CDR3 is TGTGCCAGCACTTCTTTGTCCTTTGGAAACACCATATATTTT. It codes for CASTSLSFGNTIYF.

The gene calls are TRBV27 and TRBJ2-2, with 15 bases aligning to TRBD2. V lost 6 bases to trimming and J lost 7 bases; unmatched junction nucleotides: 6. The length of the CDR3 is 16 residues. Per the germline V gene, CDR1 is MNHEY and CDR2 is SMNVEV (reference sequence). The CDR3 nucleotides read TGTGCCAGCAGCCAAGGGACTAGCGGGGGGAGCGGGGAGCTGTTTTTT. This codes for CASSQGTSGGSGELFF.

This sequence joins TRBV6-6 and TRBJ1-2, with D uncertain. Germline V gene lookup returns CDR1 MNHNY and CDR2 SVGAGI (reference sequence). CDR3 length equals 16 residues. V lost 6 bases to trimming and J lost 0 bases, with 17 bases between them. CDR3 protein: CASSPYSDPSNYGYTF. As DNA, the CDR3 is TGTGCCAGCAGCCCATATTCGGACCCTTCTAACTATGGCTACACCTTC.

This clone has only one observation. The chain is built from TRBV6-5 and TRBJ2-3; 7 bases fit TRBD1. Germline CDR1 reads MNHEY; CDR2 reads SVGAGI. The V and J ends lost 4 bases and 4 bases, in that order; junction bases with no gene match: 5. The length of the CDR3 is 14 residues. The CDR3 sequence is CASSLQGKADTQYF. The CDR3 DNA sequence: TGTGCCAGCAGTTTACAGGGGAAGGCAGATACGCAGTATTTT.

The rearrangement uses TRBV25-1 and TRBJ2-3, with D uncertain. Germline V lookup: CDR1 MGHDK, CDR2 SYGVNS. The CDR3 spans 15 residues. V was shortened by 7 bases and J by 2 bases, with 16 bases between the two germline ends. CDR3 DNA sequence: TGTGCCAGCAAGGGATCGGCCGGTCTCACAGATACGCAGTATTTT. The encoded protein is CASKGSAGLTDTQYF. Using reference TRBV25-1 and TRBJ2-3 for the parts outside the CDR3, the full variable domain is EADIYQTPRYLVIGTGKKITLECSQTMGHDKMYWYQQDPGMELHLIHYSYGVNSTEKGDLSSESTVSRIRTEHFPLTLESARPSHTSQYLCASKGSAGLTDTQYFGPGTRLTVL.

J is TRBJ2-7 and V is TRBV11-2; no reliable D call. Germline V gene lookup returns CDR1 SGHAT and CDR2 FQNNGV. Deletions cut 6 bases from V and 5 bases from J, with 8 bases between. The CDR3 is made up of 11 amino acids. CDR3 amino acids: CASRQWDEQYF. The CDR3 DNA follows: TGTGCCAGCAGGCAGTGGGACGAGCAGTACTTC.

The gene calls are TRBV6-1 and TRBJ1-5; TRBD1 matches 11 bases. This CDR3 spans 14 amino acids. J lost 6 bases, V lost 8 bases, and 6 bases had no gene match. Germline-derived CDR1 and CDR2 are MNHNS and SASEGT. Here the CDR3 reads CASGRGQGVQPQHF. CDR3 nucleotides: TGTGCCAGCGGGAGGGGACAGGGGGTTCAGCCCCAGCATTTT.

The CDR3 nucleotides read TGTGCCAGCTCACCGCTGGACGACGCGGGCTATGGCTACACCTTC. This encodes CASSPLDDAGYGYTF. J is TRBJ1-2 and V is TRBV18; D is uncertain. The CDR3 sequence is 15 residues long. Germline loops: CDR1 KGHSH, CDR2 LQKENI. V shed 3 bases and J shed 4 bases, with 15 bases lying between them.

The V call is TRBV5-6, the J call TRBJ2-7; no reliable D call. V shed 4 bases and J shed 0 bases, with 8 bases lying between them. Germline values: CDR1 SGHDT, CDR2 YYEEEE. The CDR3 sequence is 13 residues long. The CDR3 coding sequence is TGTGCCAGCAGCCTTTATAGCTCCTACGAGCAGTACTTC. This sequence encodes CASSLYSSYEQYF.

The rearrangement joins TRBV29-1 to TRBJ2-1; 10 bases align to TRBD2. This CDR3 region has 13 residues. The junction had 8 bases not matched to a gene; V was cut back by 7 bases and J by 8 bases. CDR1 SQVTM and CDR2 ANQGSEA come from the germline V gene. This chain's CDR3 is CSAEAGGPYEQFF. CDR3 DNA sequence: TGCAGCGCCGAAGCGGGGGGGCCCTATGAGCAGTTCTTC.

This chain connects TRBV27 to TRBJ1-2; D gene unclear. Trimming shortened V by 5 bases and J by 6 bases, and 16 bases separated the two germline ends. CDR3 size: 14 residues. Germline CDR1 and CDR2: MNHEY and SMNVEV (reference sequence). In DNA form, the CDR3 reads TGTGCCAGCAGTCCCGTTGCGGGGAATGATGGCTACACCTTC. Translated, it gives CASSPVAGNDGYTF.

The CDR3 loop reads CASSIGQRDWEQYF. The CDR3 DNA reads as TGTGCCAGTAGTATAGGCCAACGGGATTGGGAGCAGTACTTC. The gene calls are TRBV19 and TRBJ2-7, with D perhaps matching TRBD2 (5 bases). The CDR3 runs to 14 residues. Deletions cut 1 base from V and 7 bases from J, with 14 bases between. CDR1 LNHDA and CDR2 SQIVND come from the germline V gene (reference sequence).

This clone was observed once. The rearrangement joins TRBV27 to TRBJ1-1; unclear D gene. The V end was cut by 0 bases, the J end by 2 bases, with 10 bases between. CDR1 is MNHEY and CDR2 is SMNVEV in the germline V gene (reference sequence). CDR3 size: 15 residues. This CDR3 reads CASSLSPAGNTEAFF. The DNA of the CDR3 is TGTGCCAGCAGTTTATCCCCGGCGGGTAACACTGAAGCTTTCTTT.

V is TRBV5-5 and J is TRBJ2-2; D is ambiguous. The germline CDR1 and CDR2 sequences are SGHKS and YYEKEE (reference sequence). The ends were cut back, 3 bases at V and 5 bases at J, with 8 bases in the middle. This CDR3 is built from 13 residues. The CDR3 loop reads CASSWVGTGELFF. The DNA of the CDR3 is TGTGCCAGCAGCTGGGTAGGGACCGGGGAGCTGTTTTTT.

In DNA, the CDR3 is TGTGCCAGCAGCTTGCCCAATTCACCCCTCCACTTT. It yields the protein CASSLPNSPLHF. The genes are TRBV5-6 and TRBJ1-6; no reliable D call. Germline V gene sequence: CDR1 SGHDT, CDR2 YYEEEE. The CDR3 covers 12 residues. V lost 1 base and J lost 7, with 3 bases in between.

For the CDR3, the DNA is TGCAGCGCTACAGGGGTCAGCTCCTACGAGCAGTACTTC. It is translated as CSATGVSSYEQYF. V gene TRBV29-1 combines with J gene TRBJ2-7; TRBD1 matches 7 bases. Germline V gene sequence: CDR1 SQVTM, CDR2 ANQGSEA. V trimming: 7 bases; J trimming: 0 bases; junction bases outside the gene matches: 6. CDR3 length: 13 residues.

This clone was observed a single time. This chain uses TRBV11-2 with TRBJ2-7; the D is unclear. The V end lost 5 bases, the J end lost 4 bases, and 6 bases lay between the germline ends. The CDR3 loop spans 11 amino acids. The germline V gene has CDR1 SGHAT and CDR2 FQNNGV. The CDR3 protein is CASSRTYEQYF. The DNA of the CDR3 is TGTGCCAGCAGCCGAACATACGAGCAGTACTTC.

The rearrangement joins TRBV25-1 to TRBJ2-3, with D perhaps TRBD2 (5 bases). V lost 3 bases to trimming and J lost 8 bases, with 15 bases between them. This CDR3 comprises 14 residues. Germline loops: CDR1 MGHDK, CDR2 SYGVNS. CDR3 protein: CASSDNTRTFTQYF. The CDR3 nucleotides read TGTGCCAGCAGTGACAACACTAGGACCTTTACGCAGTATTTT.

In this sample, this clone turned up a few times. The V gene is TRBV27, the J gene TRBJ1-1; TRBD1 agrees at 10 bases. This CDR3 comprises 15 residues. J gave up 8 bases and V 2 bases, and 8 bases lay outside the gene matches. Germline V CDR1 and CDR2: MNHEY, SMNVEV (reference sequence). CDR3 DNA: TGTGCCAGCAGTTTAGTCCGGGACAGGGGAGAGGAAGCTTTCTTT. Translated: CASSLVRDRGEEAFF.